This paragraph covers one T cell receptor (beta chain) sequence. This specimen belongs to a study of blood T cell repertoires in COVID-19. Study background: The cDNA or gDNA used as material had been derived from T cells, B-cell-depleted T cells, or PBMCs.

The germline CDR1 and CDR2 sequences are SGHTA and FQGTGA. The CDR3 runs to 15 residues. The V and J ends lost 2 bases and 2 bases respectively, with 10 bases between them. Per the original data handling: How many nucleated cells were present was estimated from reference gene primer amplification. Sequencing was performed with immunoSEQ multiplex PCR; in TCRdb, only in-frame clones are kept and a portion is missing. Clone size and the V and J calls come from that table; the DNA yielded D and trimming. The table shows around 330,000 clones, with under 90% occurring only once. Living in about two dozen US areas, the participants were between roughly 18 and 90 years of age. Participant-given clinical history determined each cohort assignment.

Sequencing was performed on PBMCs or T cells enriched from blood (not recorded which). The sequence derives from a man in his 60s who had recovered from COVID-19. The J gene is TRBJ1-3, the V gene TRBV7-3; no firm D call. This CDR3 is CASSLVAGAGNTIYF. In nucleotides, the CDR3 is TGTGCCAGCAGCTTAGTTGCAGGTGCTGGAAACACCATATATTTT.